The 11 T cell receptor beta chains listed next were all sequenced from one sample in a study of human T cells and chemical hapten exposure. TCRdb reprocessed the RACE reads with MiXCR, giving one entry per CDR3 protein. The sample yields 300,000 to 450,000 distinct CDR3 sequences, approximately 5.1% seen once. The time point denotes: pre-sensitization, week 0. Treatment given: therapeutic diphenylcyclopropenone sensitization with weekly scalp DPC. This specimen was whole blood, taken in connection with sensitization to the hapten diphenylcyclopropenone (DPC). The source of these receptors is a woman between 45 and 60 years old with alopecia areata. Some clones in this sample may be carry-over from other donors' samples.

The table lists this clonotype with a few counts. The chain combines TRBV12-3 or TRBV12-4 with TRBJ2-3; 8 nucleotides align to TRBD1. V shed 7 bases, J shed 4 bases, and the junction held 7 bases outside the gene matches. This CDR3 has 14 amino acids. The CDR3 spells CASIPQGVADTQYF. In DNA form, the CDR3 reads TGTGCCAGCATTCCACAGGGGGTCGCAGATACGCAGTATTTT.

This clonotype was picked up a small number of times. This chain's CDR3 is CASQKMAGDQPQHF. In DNA, the CDR3 is TGTGCCAGCCAAAAAATGGCAGGAGATCAGCCCCAGCATTTT. The chain couples TRBV5-6 to TRBJ1-5; D unresolved. The CDR3 length is 14 residues. Trimming removed 7 bases from V and 5 bases from J, with 16 bases in between. CDR1 and CDR2 from the germline V gene are SGHDT and YYEEEE.

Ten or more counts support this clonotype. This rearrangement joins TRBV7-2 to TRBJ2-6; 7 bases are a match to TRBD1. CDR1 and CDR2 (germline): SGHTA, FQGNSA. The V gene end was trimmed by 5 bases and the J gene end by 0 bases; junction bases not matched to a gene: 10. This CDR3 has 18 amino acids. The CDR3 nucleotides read TGTGCCAGCAGCCGTAAAACAGGGGCCAGCTCTGGGGCCAACGTCCTGACTTTC. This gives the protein CASSRKTGASSGANVLTF.

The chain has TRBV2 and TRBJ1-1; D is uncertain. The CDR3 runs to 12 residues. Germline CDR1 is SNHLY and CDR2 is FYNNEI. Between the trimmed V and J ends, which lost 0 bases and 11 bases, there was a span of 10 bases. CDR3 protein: CASSEAGYMAFF. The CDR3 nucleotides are TGTGCCAGCAGTGAAGCAGGGTACATGGCTTTCTTT.

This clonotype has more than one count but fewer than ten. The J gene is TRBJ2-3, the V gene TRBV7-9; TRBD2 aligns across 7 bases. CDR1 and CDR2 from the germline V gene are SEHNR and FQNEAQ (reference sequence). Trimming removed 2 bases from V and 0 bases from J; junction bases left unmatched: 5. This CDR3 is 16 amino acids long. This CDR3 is CASSLPGTTSTDTQYF. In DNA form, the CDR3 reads TGTGCCAGCAGCTTACCAGGGACTACTAGCACAGATACGCAGTATTTT.

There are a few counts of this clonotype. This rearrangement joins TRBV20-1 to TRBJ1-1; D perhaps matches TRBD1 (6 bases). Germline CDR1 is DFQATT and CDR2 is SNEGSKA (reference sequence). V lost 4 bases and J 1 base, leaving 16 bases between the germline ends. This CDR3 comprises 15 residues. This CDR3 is CSAINRVMANTEAFF. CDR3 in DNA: TGCAGTGCTATTAACAGGGTTATGGCGAACACTGAAGCTTTCTTT.

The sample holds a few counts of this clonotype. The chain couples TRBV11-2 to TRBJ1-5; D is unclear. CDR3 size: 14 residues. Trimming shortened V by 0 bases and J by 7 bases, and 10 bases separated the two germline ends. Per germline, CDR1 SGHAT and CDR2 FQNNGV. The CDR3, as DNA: TGTGCCAGCAGCTTAGAGGGCGCGGGACAGCCCCAGCATTTT. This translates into CASSLEGAGQPQHF.

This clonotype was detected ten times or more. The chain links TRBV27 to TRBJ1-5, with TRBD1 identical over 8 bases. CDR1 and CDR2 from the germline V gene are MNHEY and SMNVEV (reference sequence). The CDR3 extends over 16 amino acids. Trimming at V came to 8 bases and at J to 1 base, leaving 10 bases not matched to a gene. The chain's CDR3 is CASGTDRGASNQPQHF. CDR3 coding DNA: TGTGCCAGCGGAACTGACAGGGGAGCAAGCAATCAGCCCCAGCATTTT.

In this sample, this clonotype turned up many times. CDR3 in DNA: TGTGCCAGCAGCGTAGCAGGCCATTATACAGATACGCAGTATTTT. It specifies CASSVAGHYTDTQYF. V usage is TRBV9 and J usage is TRBJ2-3; no reliable D call. Germline CDR1 and CDR2: SGDLS and YYNGEE. The CDR3 covers 15 residues. Trimming took 0 bases from V and 3 from J, leaving 11 bases between them.

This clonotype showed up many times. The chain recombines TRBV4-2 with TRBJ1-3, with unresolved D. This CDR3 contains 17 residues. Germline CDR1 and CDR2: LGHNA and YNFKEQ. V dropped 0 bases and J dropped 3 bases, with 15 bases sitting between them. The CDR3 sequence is CASSQDPAGGIGNTIYF. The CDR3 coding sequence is TGTGCCAGCAGCCAAGATCCCGCCGGAGGAATTGGAAACACCATATATTTT.

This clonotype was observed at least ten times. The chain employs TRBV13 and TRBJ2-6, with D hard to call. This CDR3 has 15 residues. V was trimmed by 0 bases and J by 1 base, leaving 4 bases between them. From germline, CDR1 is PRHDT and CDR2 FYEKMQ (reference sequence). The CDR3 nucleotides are TGTGCCAGCAGCTTAGGGACGTCTGGGGCCAACGTCCTGACTTTC. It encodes CASSLGTSGANVLTF.